The 32 T cell receptor beta chains below come from one sample, sequenced in a study of Ad26.COV2.S vaccination and SARS-CoV-2 variants. Sequenced by immunoSEQ multiplex PCR; TCRdb stores in-frame clones only, minus some. This sample has about 480,000 clones; roughly 89% occur once, and the top ten carry roughly 13%. Described treatment: some 19 received Ad26.COV2.S at low or high dose, single or two shots; several received placebo; per-sample allocation not given. Sampling was performed 63 days after the first vaccine or placebo injection. The sequenced sample was peripheral blood, obtained in a trial of Ad26.COV2.S vaccine versus placebo. The receptor source for this set is a person between 18 and 59 years old who received the Ad26.COV2.S COVID-19 vaccine or a placebo.

The chain links TRBV7-2 to TRBJ1-4, with TRBD1 as a possible D gene (6 bases). This CDR3 contains 16 residues. The V and J ends lost 5 bases and 7 bases respectively, with 20 bases between them. Germline CDR1 reads SGHTA; CDR2 reads FQGNSA. This chain's CDR3 is CASSPEGRQVSEKLFF. CDR3 sequence (DNA): TGTGCCAGCAGCCCCGAAGGGCGACAGGTGAGTGAAAAACTGTTTTTT.

On this clone: The germline gene is not matched at one end of the junction; a read error may be the cause. The gene calls are TRBV5-4 and TRBJ2-1, with 8 bases fitting TRBD2. Germline V gene data show CDR1 as SGHNT and CDR2 as YYREEE (reference sequence). The CDR3 loop spans 11 amino acids. The CDR3 DNA is TGTGCCAGCAGCTTGTTGGGACTAGTGCTCTTC. The encoded protein is CASSLLGLVLF.

This chain links TRBV28 with TRBJ2-4, with D uncertain. Trimming took off 5 bases at V and 3 bases at J, with 17 bases between the two ends. Germline V CDR1 and CDR2: MDHEN, SYDVKM. The CDR3 is 16 amino acids. The CDR3 DNA is TGTGCCAGCAGTATAATATCCGGCATGGGCAAAAACATTCAGTACTTC. Translated: CASSIISGMGKNIQYF.

The chain employs TRBV12-5 and TRBJ2-3, with 10 bases fitting TRBD1. This CDR3 is built from 16 residues. The germline CDR1 and CDR2 sequences are LGHNT and FRNRAP. Unmatched junction bases numbered 7, after V lost 7 bases and J lost 0 bases. CDR3 in DNA: TGTGCTAGTGCGAGAGGGACAGGGGTTAGCACAGATACGCAGTATTTT. Residues: CASARGTGVSTDTQYF.

V and J are TRBV28 and TRBJ2-3, with D possibly being TRBD2 (7 bases). The CDR3 runs 15 residues. The V gene lost 7 bases and the J gene lost 2 bases, with 16 bases spanning the gap. CDR1 MDHEN and CDR2 SYDVKM come from the germline V gene. The CDR3 DNA reads TGTGCCAGCACCAAAGGGGGGGTCCTCACAGATACGCAGTATTTT. This gives the protein CASTKGGVLTDTQYF.

V usage is TRBV5-6 and J usage is TRBJ1-4, with D possibly being TRBD1 (5 bases). Trimming pared 4 bases from V and 8 bases from J, leaving 12 bases between. The CDR3 contains 13 residues. CDR1 SGHDT and CDR2 YYEEEE come from the germline V gene. CDR3 sequence reads: CASSRTSGEKLFF. CDR3 nucleotides: TGTGCCAGCAGCCGTACGTCAGGGGAAAAACTGTTTTTT.

J is TRBJ1-5 and V is TRBV30; no clear D gene. The germline V gene encodes CDR1 GTSNPN and CDR2 SVGIG (reference sequence). The CDR3 spans 13 residues. V lost 2 bases and J 2 bases, leaving 7 bases between the germline ends. The CDR3: CAWSHQGNQPQHF. The CDR3 region has the DNA TGTGCCTGGAGTCATCAGGGCAATCAGCCCCAGCATTTT. Using reference TRBV30 and TRBJ1-5 for the parts outside the CDR3, the full variable domain is SQTIHQWPATLVQPVGSPLSLECTVEGTSNPNLYWYRQAAGRGLQLLFYSVGIGQISSEVPQNLSASRPQDRQFILSSKKLLLSDSGFYLCAWSHQGNQPQHFGDGTRLSIL.

This clone was counted once. The gene calls are TRBV28 and TRBJ1-5; 8 positions match TRBD1. With 5 bases clipped from V and 3 bases from J, the junction kept 6 bases outside the gene matches. The CDR3 extends over 15 amino acids. Looked up from germline, CDR1 is MDHEN and CDR2 is SYDVKM. The CDR3 DNA reads TGTGCCAGCAGTGCTGCAGGGGGCATCAATCAGCCCCAGCATTTT. Amino acid sequence: CASSAAGGINQPQHF.

This clone was recorded a few times. The J gene is TRBJ2-3, the V gene TRBV7-3, with D unclear. The CDR3 totals 15 residues. Germline CDR1 SGHTA, CDR2 FQGTGA. V was trimmed by 0 bases and J by 1 base, leaving 8 bases between them. Here the CDR3 reads CASSLTSDGTDTQYF. The CDR3 DNA is TGTGCCAGCAGCTTAACCAGCGACGGCACAGATACGCAGTATTTT. The variable domain in full, completed from reference TRBV7-3 and TRBJ2-3, reads GAGVSQTPSNKVTEKGKYVELRCDPISGHTALYWYRQSLGQGPEFLIYFQGTGAADDSGLPNDRFFAVRPEGSVSTLKIQRTERGDSAVYLCASSLTSDGTDTQYFGPGTRLTVL.

The V gene is TRBV5-8, the J gene TRBJ2-2; D gene unclear. V lost 0 bases, J lost 5 bases, and 14 bases lay in between. From germline, CDR1 is SGHTS and CDR2 YDEGEE. The CDR3 contains 16 residues. The CDR3, as DNA: TGTGCCAGCAGCTTGGCCGCCGACCCGAGGACCGGGGAGCTGTTTTTT. It specifies CASSLAADPRTGELFF.

CDR3: CASSRDPSGTAYNEQFF. The DNA of the CDR3 is TGCGCCAGCAGCCGTGACCCTTCGGGGACAGCGTACAATGAGCAGTTCTTC. The rearrangement links TRBV4-3 to TRBJ2-1; TRBD1 aligns across 7 bases. The trim removed 4 bases at V and 4 bases at J, leaving 13 bases unmatched. CDR1 and CDR2 from the germline V gene are LGHNA and YSLEER. The length of the CDR3 is 17 residues.

The chain recombines TRBV4-2 with TRBJ1-5, with D maybe TRBD1 (6 bases). With 4 bases removed from V and 7 bases from J, the gap between germline ends came to 14 bases. Germline V gives CDR1 LGHNA, CDR2 YNFKEQ. The CDR3 length is 14 residues. CDR3 in amino acids: CASSPGGGNQPQHF. Here the CDR3 DNA reads TGTGCCAGCAGCCCAGGAGGGGGTAACCAGCCCCAGCATTTT.

This clone came up many times. The chain combines TRBV21-1 with TRBJ2-1; TRBD2, the table's D call, lacks a check against the DNA. TRBV21-1 is marked as a pseudogene. The CDR3 is made up of 16 amino acids. The CDR3 sequence is CASSSRTSGRYNEQFF. The CDR3 region has the DNA TGTGCCAGCAGCTCCCGGACTAGCGGGCGTTACAATGAGCAGTTCTTC.

The genes are TRBV19 and TRBJ2-3, with D possibly being TRBD1 or TRBD2 (5 bases each). This CDR3 comprises 14 residues. V was shortened by 7 bases and J by 6 bases, with 17 bases between the two germline ends. The germline CDR1 and CDR2 sequences are LNHDA and SQIVND (reference sequence). CDR3 nucleotides: TGTGCCAGTACTCAGAGGGGCCTAGGGGATACGCAGTATTTT. It codes for CASTQRGLGDTQYF.

V gene TRBV3-1 (or the pseudogene TRBV3-2) combines with J gene TRBJ2-6; D is perhaps TRBD1 or TRBD2 (6 bases each). CDR1 is LGHDT, CDR2 YNNKEL, per germline (reference sequence). The CDR3 runs to 17 residues. With 5 bases removed from V and 3 bases from J, the gap between germline ends came to 17 bases. CDR3 region: CASSEANGGFGANVLTF. The CDR3 nucleotides read TGTGCCAGCAGCGAGGCTAACGGGGGCTTTGGGGCCAACGTCCTGACTTTC.

The chain uses TRBV10-3 and TRBJ2-3; D call uncertain. The germline CDR1 and CDR2 sequences are ENHRY and SYGVKD. This CDR3 has 13 residues. The ends were cut back, 3 bases at V and 0 bases at J, with 4 bases in the middle. The CDR3 region is CAISEASTDTQYF. The CDR3 DNA reads TGTGCCATCAGTGAAGCGAGCACAGATACGCAGTATTTT.

V is TRBV4-2 and J is TRBJ1-4; D gene ambiguous. V was clipped by 0 bases and J by 4 bases, with 9 bases between them. Germline loops: CDR1 LGHNA, CDR2 YNFKEQ. The CDR3 length is 15 residues. The CDR3 DNA reads TGTGCCAGCAGCCAAGAGACCTCAAATAATGAAAAACTGTTTTTT. Translating gives CASSQETSNNEKLFF.

The chain is built from TRBV2 and TRBJ1-5; D possibly corresponds to TRBD1 (6 bases). V lost 0 bases to trimming and J lost 2 bases, with 11 bases between them. Germline-derived CDR1 and CDR2 are SNHLY and FYNNEI. This CDR3 region has 16 residues. The CDR3 DNA follows: TGTGCCAGCAGTGAAGCGGGGGGGCAGGGCAATCAGCCCCAGCATTTT. Amino acids: CASSEAGGQGNQPQHF.

This rearrangement joins TRBV5-6 to TRBJ1-1; the D gene is possibly TRBD1 (6 bases). Germline CDR1 SGHDT, CDR2 YYEEEE. The CDR3 runs to 15 residues. The V and J ends lost 3 bases and 1 base respectively, with 13 bases between them. This CDR3 is CASSYPRGANTEAFF. The CDR3 DNA sequence: TGTGCCAGCAGCTACCCACGGGGGGCGAACACTGAAGCTTTCTTT.

V and J are TRBV19 and TRBJ2-7; 10 nucleotides align to TRBD2. The germline V gene encodes CDR1 LNHDA and CDR2 SQIVND (reference sequence). After removal of 10 bases from V and 2 bases from J, the junction contained 8 bases not matched to a gene. The CDR3 loop spans 14 amino acids. CDR3: CATSLAGGTYEQYF. DNA for the CDR3: TGTGCCACCTCCTTAGCGGGAGGCACCTACGAGCAGTACTTC. The entire variable domain, with the rest obtained from reference TRBV19 and TRBJ2-7, is as follows: DGGITQSPKYLFRKEGQNVTLSCEQNLNHDAMYWYRQDPGQGLRLIYYSQIVNDFQKGDIAEGYSVSREKKESFPLTVTSAQKNPTAFYLCATSLAGGTYEQYFGPGTRLTVT.

V usage is TRBV9 and J usage is TRBJ2-3; 7 bases map to TRBD2. This CDR3 is 15 amino acids long. With 0 bases clipped from V and 5 bases from J, the junction kept 6 bases outside the gene matches. Germline CDR1 is SGDLS and CDR2 is YYNGEE. CDR3 sequence: CASSVEPWEGDTQYF. The CDR3 coding sequence is TGTGCCAGCAGCGTAGAACCCTGGGAGGGAGATACGCAGTATTTT. Combining the CDR3 with reference TRBV9 and TRBJ2-3 gives the whole variable domain DSGVTQTPKHLITATGQRVTLRCSPRSGDLSVYWYQQSLDQGLQFLIQYYNGEERAKGNILERFSAQQFPDLHSELNLSSLELGDSALYFCASSVEPWEGDTQYFGPGTRLTVL.

The chain has TRBV19 and TRBJ2-7; 8 positions agree with TRBD2. CDR3 length: 13 amino acids. V shed 7 bases and J 2 bases; nucleotides not matched to a gene: 4. CDR1 and CDR2 (germline): LNHDA, SQIVND (reference sequence). The CDR3 region is CASTPGGAYEQYF. CDR3 bases: TGTGCCAGTACCCCGGGAGGGGCCTACGAGCAGTACTTC. Full variable domain (rest looked up from reference TRBV19 and TRBJ2-7): DGGITQSPKYLFRKEGQNVTLSCEQNLNHDAMYWYRQDPGQGLRLIYYSQIVNDFQKGDIAEGYSVSREKKESFPLTVTSAQKNPTAFYLCASTPGGAYEQYFGPGTRLTVT.

This chain uses TRBV7-9 with TRBJ2-1, with 10 bases matching TRBD2. Germline V lookup: CDR1 SEHNR, CDR2 FQNEAQ (reference sequence). The V and J ends lost 5 bases and 5 bases, in that order; junction bases with no gene match: 6. The CDR3 contains 15 residues. CDR3 nucleotides: TGTGCCAGCAGCCCGAGCGGGAGGGTCGACAATGAGCAGTTCTTC. Translating gives CASSPSGRVDNEQFF.

The table lists this clone with a count of one. The sample has other DNA sequences that encode this CDR3 too. The chain is built from TRBV28 and TRBJ2-1, with unresolved D. Germline CDR1 reads MDHEN; CDR2 reads SYDVKM. The CDR3 runs 12 residues. V shed 2 bases and J shed 4 bases, with 3 bases lying between them. The CDR3 spells CASSLTYNEQFF. CDR3 nucleotide sequence: TGTGCCAGCAGTTTAACATACAATGAGCAGTTCTTC.

The chain joins TRBV6-5 to TRBJ1-1; TRBD1 is a possible D gene (6 bases). In germline, CDR1 is MNHEY, CDR2 SVGAGI. This CDR3 has 12 residues. V was trimmed by 5 bases and J by 9 bases, leaving 13 bases between them. The chain's CDR3 is CASSTQGYQAFF. In DNA, the CDR3 is TGTGCCAGCAGTACGCAGGGGTACCAAGCTTTCTTT.

The chain carries TRBV3-1 (or the pseudogene TRBV3-2) and TRBJ1-1; no clear D. This CDR3 is 11 amino acids long. V was trimmed by 2 bases and J by 8 bases, leaving 6 bases between them. Germline V gives CDR1 LGHDT, CDR2 YNNKEL (reference sequence). The CDR3 nucleotides are TGTGCCAGCAGCCAAAGAAGAGAAGCTTTCTTT. Amino acid sequence: CASSQRREAFF.

This clone appeared a few times. The CDR3 region is CASSYAGTYGYTF. The DNA for the CDR3 is TGTGCCAGCAGTTACGCGGGTACTTATGGCTACACCTTC. This chain links TRBV6-5 with TRBJ1-2; D gene uncertain. The length of the CDR3 is 13 residues. V lost 2 bases to trimming and J lost 5 bases, with 9 bases between them. Germline V gene lookup returns CDR1 MNHEY and CDR2 SVGAGI.

The gene calls are TRBV12-2 and TRBJ1-1. TRBV12-2 is recorded as a pseudogene. The CDR3 length is 13 residues. The CDR3 sequence: CASRLGDTSVTFF. CDR3 bases: TGTGCAAGTCGCTTAGGGGATACTTCCGTAACTTTCTTT.

CDR3 residues: CASSPSPGSPLHF. CDR3 in DNA: TGTGCCAGCAGCCCGTCCCCGGGGTCACCCCTCCACTTT. The chain carries TRBV3-1 (or the pseudogene TRBV3-2) and TRBJ1-6, with D uncertain. Germline CDR1 reads LGHDT; CDR2 reads YNNKEL (reference sequence). The CDR3 runs to 13 residues. V lost 4 bases and J lost 10, with 11 bases in between.

The rearrangement joins TRBV7-8 to TRBJ1-1; 7 bases are a match to TRBD1. J was trimmed by 0 bases and V by 4 bases; bases with no gene match: 8. The CDR3 is 16 residues long. Germline V CDR1 and CDR2: SGHVS, FQNEAQ. CDR3 sequence (DNA): TGTGCCAGCAGCTGGACGACAGGGTCGATGAACACTGAAGCTTTCTTT. Encoded protein: CASSWTTGSMNTEAFF.

In regard to this clone: Other DNA sequences in this sample translate to the same CDR3. The genes are TRBV11-2 and TRBJ2-1; D gene uncertain. CDR1 is SGHAT, CDR2 FQNNGV, per germline. The CDR3 is made up of 12 amino acids. Trimming pared 5 bases from V and 3 bases from J, leaving 5 bases between. CDR3 coding DNA: TGTGCCAGCAGCCTACTCTACAATGAGCAGTTCTTC. Protein product: CASSLLYNEQFF.

The chain carries TRBV30 and TRBJ1-1, with D hard to call. In germline, CDR1 is GTSNPN, CDR2 SVGIG (reference sequence). The germline V and J ends were trimmed by 3 bases and 3 bases, with 5 bases remaining between them. This CDR3 is built from 11 residues. The CDR3 loop is CAWRDDTEAFF. The CDR3 region has the DNA TGTGCCTGGAGGGATGACACTGAAGCTTTCTTT. Variable domain in full (rest from reference TRBV30 and TRBJ1-1): SQTIHQWPATLVQPVGSPLSLECTVEGTSNPNLYWYRQAAGRGLQLLFYSVGIGQISSEVPQNLSASRPQDRQFILSSKKLLLSDSGFYLCAWRDDTEAFFGQGTRLTVV.